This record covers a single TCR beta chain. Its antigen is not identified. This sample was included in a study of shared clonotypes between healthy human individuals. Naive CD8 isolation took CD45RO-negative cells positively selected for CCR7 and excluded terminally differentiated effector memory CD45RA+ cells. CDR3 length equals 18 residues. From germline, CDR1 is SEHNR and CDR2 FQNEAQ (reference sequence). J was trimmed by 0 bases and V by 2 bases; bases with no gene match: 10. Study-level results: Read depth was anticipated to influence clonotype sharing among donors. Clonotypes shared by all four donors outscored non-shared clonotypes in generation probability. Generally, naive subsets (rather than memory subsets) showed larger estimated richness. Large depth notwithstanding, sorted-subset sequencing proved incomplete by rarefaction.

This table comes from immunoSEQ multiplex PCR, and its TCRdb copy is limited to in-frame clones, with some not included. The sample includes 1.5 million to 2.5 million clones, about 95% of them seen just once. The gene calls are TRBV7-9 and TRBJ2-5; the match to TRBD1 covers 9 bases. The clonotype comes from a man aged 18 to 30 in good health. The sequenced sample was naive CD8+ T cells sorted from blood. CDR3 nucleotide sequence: TGTGCCAGCAGCTTACCCGTACAGGGGGCTAGAAACCAAGAGACCCAGTACTTC. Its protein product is CASSLPVQGARNQETQYF. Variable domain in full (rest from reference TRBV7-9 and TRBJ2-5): DTGVSQNPRHKITKRGQNVTFRCDPISEHNRLYWYRQTLGQGPEFLTYFQNEAQLEKSRLLSDRFSAERPKGSFSTLEIQRTEQGDSAMYLCASSLPVQGARNQETQYFGPGTRLLVL.